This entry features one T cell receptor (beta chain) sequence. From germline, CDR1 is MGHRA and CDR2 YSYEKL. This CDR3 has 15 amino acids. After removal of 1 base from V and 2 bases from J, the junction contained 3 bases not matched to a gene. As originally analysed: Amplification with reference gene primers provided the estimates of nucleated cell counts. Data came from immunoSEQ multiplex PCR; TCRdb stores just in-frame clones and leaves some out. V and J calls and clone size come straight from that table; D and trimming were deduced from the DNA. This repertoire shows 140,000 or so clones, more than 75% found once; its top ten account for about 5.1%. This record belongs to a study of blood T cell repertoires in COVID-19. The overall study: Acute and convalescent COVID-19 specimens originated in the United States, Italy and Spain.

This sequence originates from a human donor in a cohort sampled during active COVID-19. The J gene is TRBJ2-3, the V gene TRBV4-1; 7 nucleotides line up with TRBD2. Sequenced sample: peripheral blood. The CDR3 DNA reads TGCGCCAGCAGCCAAGTTCTAGCGGTCACAGATACGCAGTATTTT. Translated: CASSQVLAVTDTQYF.